The TCR beta chain described here comes from a study of blood T cell repertoires in COVID-19. Using immunoSEQ multiplex PCR, the repertoire was profiled, and TCRdb retains in-frame clones only, with some absent. In the table there are 110,000 or so clones, 85% of which are singletons. Trimming left V 4 bases short and J 11 bases short, with 14 bases between. CDR3 length: 12 amino acids. Germline assignment: CDR1 MNHEY and CDR2 SMNVEV (reference sequence). The clonotype originates from a woman aged 60 to 75 with COVID-19, enrolled during active disease. The sequencing sample was made of peripheral blood. The chain carries TRBV27 and TRBJ1-1, with TRBD1 as a possible D gene (5 bases). The CDR3: CASSSQGLLAFF. DNA of the CDR3: TGTGCCAGCAGTTCCCAGGGTCTTCTGGCTTTCTTT.